These 32 T cell receptor beta chains share one sample of origin, sequenced in a study of blood T cell repertoires in COVID-19 (TCRdb year 2020). To prepare the library, the immunoSEQ multiplex PCR assay was applied. TCRdb limited this immuneACCESS table to in-frame rearrangements with V and J called. A share of clones is missing; checked studies link under half to unresolved V genes, and the rest is unexplained. The sample contains 80,000 to 100,000 clones, about 85% of them found a single time. The ten largest clones represent about 4.2% of the sample. The specimen was peripheral blood. These receptors came from a man in his 70s with acute or convalescent COVID-19.

V and J are TRBV10-3 and TRBJ1-1; TRBD1 might be the D (6 bases). Germline V gives CDR1 ENHRY, CDR2 SYGVKD. This CDR3 is 16 amino acids long. The V end lost 2 bases, the J end lost 1 base, and 14 bases lay between the germline ends. CDR3: CAISEVGRGSNTEAFF. CDR3 bases: TGTGCCATCAGTGAGGTCGGCAGGGGATCGAACACTGAAGCTTTCTTT.

A word on this clone: A junction end diverges from the germline sequence, so it may reflect a read error. The genes are TRBV4-1 and TRBJ2-2; 7 bases agree with TRBD1. CDR1 and CDR2 (germline): MGHRA, YSYEKL. The CDR3 is 19 amino acids. The CDR3 sequence: CASSQDSRQGLANTGELFF. The CDR3 nucleotides are TGCGCCAGCAGCCAGGATAGCCGACAGGGCCTTGCGAATACCGGGGAGCTGTTTTTT.

The chain couples TRBV7-3 to TRBJ1-6; 9 nucleotides match TRBD1. Trimming at V came to 4 bases and at J to 8 bases, leaving 9 bases not matched to a gene. The CDR3 covers 16 residues. Germline CDR1 SGHTA, CDR2 FQGTGA. CDR3 sequence (DNA): TGTGCCAGCAGCTCTGGGACAGGGTGGGGCCATTCACCCCTCCACTTT. Residues: CASSSGTGWGHSPLHF.

A few counts support this clone. The V call is TRBV28, the J call TRBJ1-6, with TRBD1 matching 7 bases. There are 15 residues in the CDR3. The germline gives CDR1 MDHEN, CDR2 SYDVKM. Trimming cost V 5 bases and J 9 bases; bases outside gene matches: 10. The CDR3 loop is CASSPTGDASSPLHF. The CDR3 DNA is TGTGCCAGCAGTCCTACAGGGGACGCGAGTTCACCCCTCCACTTT. The variable domain in full, with the rest retrieved from reference TRBV28 and TRBJ1-6, is DVKVTQSSRYLVKRTGEKVFLECVQDMDHENMFWYRQDPGLGLRLIYFSYDVKMKEKGDIPEGYSVSREKKERFSLILESASTNQTSMYLCASSPTGDASSPLHFGNGTRLTVT.

V and J are TRBV7-8 and TRBJ2-1; D gene ambiguous. The CDR3 covers 17 residues. With 7 bases removed from V and 7 bases from J, the gap between germline ends came to 26 bases. Per germline, CDR1 SGHVS and CDR2 FQNEAQ. CDR3 bases: TGTGCCAGCATCCCCCCGGCCAGACTGCAACTGCAAAATGAGCAGTTCTTC. The encoded protein is CASIPPARLQLQNEQFF. Supplemented by reference TRBV7-8 and TRBJ2-1, the full variable domain reads GAGVSQSPRYKVAKRGQDVALRCDPISGHVSLFWYQQALGQGPEFLTYFQNEAQLDKSGLPSDRFFAERPEGSVSTLKIQRTQQEDSAVYLCASIPPARLQLQNEQFFGPGTRLTVL.

The chain has TRBV28 and TRBJ2-7; TRBD2 is a possible D gene (6 bases). V lost 7 bases and J lost 1, with 14 bases in between. Germline CDR1 and CDR2: MDHEN and SYDVKM. The CDR3 totals 14 residues. The CDR3 DNA follows: TGTGCCAGCATCCCCCCCGGGGGTTCCTACGAGCAGTACTTC. This encodes CASIPPGGSYEQYF.

The rearrangement links TRBV3-1 (or the pseudogene TRBV3-2) to TRBJ2-2; 11 nucleotides align to TRBD2. The germline V gene encodes CDR1 LGHDT and CDR2 YNNKEL (reference sequence). This CDR3 is built from 16 residues. V shed 4 bases and J 4 bases; nucleotides not matched to a gene: 5. The CDR3 DNA sequence: TGTGCCAGCAGCCCCACCGGGACTAGCGGCACCGGGGAGCTGTTTTTT. Translated, it gives CASSPTGTSGTGELFF.

CDR3 amino acids: CASSTGWNYGYTF. The CDR3 bases are TGTGCCAGCAGTACGGGGTGGAACTATGGCTACACCTTC. The J gene is TRBJ1-2, the V gene TRBV12-3 or TRBV12-4; D is ambiguous. There are 13 residues in the CDR3. V lost 5 bases and J 2 bases, leaving 9 bases between the germline ends.

The sample holds one count of this clone. The chain combines TRBV5-1 with TRBJ2-2, with a tentative D call TRBD1 (5 bases). The CDR3 has 13 amino acids. CDR1 and CDR2 from the germline V gene are SGHRS and YFSETQ. V lost 2 bases and J 6 bases, leaving 8 bases between the germline ends. CDR3 DNA sequence: TGCGCCAGCAGCTTCGCAGGGTCCGGGGAGCTGTTTTTT. It specifies CASSFAGSGELFF.

The rearrangement joins TRBV2 to TRBJ2-3; 12 bases map to TRBD2. CDR3 length equals 21 residues. V shed 7 bases, J shed 4 bases, and the junction held 24 bases outside the gene matches. The V gene's germline CDR1 is SNHLY and CDR2 FYNNEI. CDR3 coding DNA: TGTGCCAGCATCGCCGGCCCCCAAACCCCGCTAGCGGGGGGGCCATCAGATACGCAGTATTTT. Translated, it gives CASIAGPQTPLAGGPSDTQYF.

The chain links TRBV5-6 to TRBJ2-5; 7 bases are a match to TRBD1. The CDR3 contains 14 residues. Germline CDR1 and CDR2: SGHDT and YYEEEE. After removal of 2 bases from V and 5 bases from J, the junction contained 6 bases not matched to a gene. The CDR3 loop is CASSFTGARETQYF. CDR3 DNA: TGTGCCAGCAGCTTTACAGGGGCTCGGGAGACCCAGTACTTC.

The chain recombines TRBV28 with TRBJ1-2; D perhaps matches TRBD1 (6 bases). There are 12 residues in the CDR3. Germline V gene sequence: CDR1 MDHEN, CDR2 SYDVKM. V dropped 5 bases and J dropped 9 bases, with 13 bases sitting between them. CDR3 in DNA: TGTGCCAGCAGTCAGTACAGGGTCAGCTACACCTTC. Translation gives CASSQYRVSYTF.

The rearrangement uses TRBV7-9 and TRBJ2-1; D perhaps matches TRBD1 (5 bases). Germline CDR1 and CDR2: SEHNR and FQNEAQ (reference sequence). Trimming removed 5 bases at V and 6 bases at J, with 11 bases between. The CDR3 has 13 residues. CDR3 coding DNA: TGTGCCAGCAGCCCGGTCGACAGCAATGAGCAGTTCTTC. Its protein product is CASSPVDSNEQFF.

The rearrangement uses TRBV6-5 and TRBJ1-1, with D maybe TRBD1 (5 bases). Trimming stripped 4 bases from V and 6 bases from J, with 18 bases between. Germline CDR1 reads MNHEY; CDR2 reads SVGAGI. The length of the CDR3 is 15 residues. The CDR3 spells CASSFRKPQGPEAFF. The CDR3 DNA reads TGTGCCAGCAGTTTCCGCAAACCCCAGGGCCCTGAAGCTTTCTTT.

The rearrangement joins TRBV7-9 to TRBJ1-5; TRBD1 might be the D (6 bases). This CDR3 comprises 15 residues. Germline lookup yields CDR1 SEHNR and CDR2 FQNEAQ (reference sequence). Trimming took 4 bases from V and 0 from J, leaving 10 bases between them. CDR3 in amino acids: CASSWGGLSNQPQHF. The CDR3 nucleotides read TGTGCCAGCAGCTGGGGGGGGCTTAGCAATCAGCCCCAGCATTTT.

The chain recombines TRBV5-5 with TRBJ2-1; TRBD1 matches 7 bases. The CDR3 length is 17 residues. After removal of 0 bases from V and 0 bases from J, the junction contained 6 bases not matched to a gene. Germline values: CDR1 SGHKS, CDR2 YYEKEE (reference sequence). The CDR3 sequence is CASSLVYRGGSYNEQFF. CDR3 DNA: TGTGCCAGCAGCTTGGTTTACAGGGGTGGCTCCTACAATGAGCAGTTCTTC.

This chain uses TRBV6-6 with TRBJ1-2; 10 bases match TRBD1. Looked up from germline, CDR1 is MNHNY and CDR2 is SVGAGI (reference sequence). Unmatched junction bases numbered 14, after V lost 6 bases and J lost 7 bases. The CDR3 totals 16 residues. The CDR3 reads CASSPSPRQGAFGYTF. CDR3 nucleotides: TGTGCCAGCAGCCCCTCCCCGAGACAGGGGGCGTTTGGCTACACCTTC.

The genes are TRBV6-5 and TRBJ2-7; maybe TRBD1 (6 bases). The length of the CDR3 is 14 residues. The germline V gene encodes CDR1 MNHEY and CDR2 SVGAGI. The ends were cut back, 7 bases at V and 6 bases at J, with 19 bases in the middle. CDR3 in amino acids: CASNRDAFEGEQYF. CDR3 bases: TGTGCCAGCAACAGGGACGCTTTCGAGGGCGAGCAGTACTTC.

V usage is TRBV6-5 and J usage is TRBJ1-1, with 7 positions matching TRBD1. Losses at the gene ends were 10 bases for V and 5 bases for J; bases not matched to a gene: 13. The CDR3 runs to 14 residues. The germline V gene encodes CDR1 MNHEY and CDR2 SVGAGI. The DNA for the CDR3 is TGTGCCACCATGCTTGGACAGGCGGGTACTGAAGCTTTCTTT. Amino acids: CATMLGQAGTEAFF.

This clone was seen just once. The chain links TRBV7-6 to TRBJ1-2; 8 nucleotides align to TRBD1. CDR1 SGHVS and CDR2 FNYEAQ come from the germline V gene. The CDR3 has 14 amino acids. The V and J ends lost 5 bases and 4 bases, in that order; junction bases with no gene match: 6. The CDR3 protein is CASSGQGGAYGYTF. CDR3 coding DNA: TGTGCCAGCAGCGGACAGGGAGGAGCCTATGGCTACACCTTC.

The CDR3 sequence: CASSLEGLGTDTQYF. As DNA, the CDR3 is TGTGCCAGCAGCTTGGAGGGACTTGGCACAGATACGCAGTATTTT. V gene TRBV5-4 combines with J gene TRBJ2-3, with D possibly matching TRBD2 (6 bases). Trimming cost V 0 bases and J 1 base, with 9 bases left between them. The CDR3 spans 15 residues. The germline V gene has CDR1 SGHNT and CDR2 YYREEE (reference sequence).

This clone has just one count. The J gene is TRBJ1-2, the V gene TRBV15, with D possibly being TRBD1 (5 bases). Germline CDR1 and CDR2: LNHNV and YYDKDF (reference sequence). The CDR3 is made up of 14 amino acids. The V end lost 0 bases, the J end lost 2 bases, and 7 bases lay between the germline ends. The CDR3 loop is CATSRDRQNYGYTF. Here the CDR3 DNA reads TGTGCCACCAGCAGAGATCGACAGAACTATGGCTACACCTTC.

This clone is medium-sized (0.01 to 0.1%). The genes are TRBV27 and TRBJ1-6, with D maybe TRBD1 (6 bases). Germline CDR1 is MNHEY and CDR2 is SMNVEV (reference sequence). The CDR3 sequence is 14 residues long. Trimming removed 9 bases at V and 4 bases at J, with 13 bases between. The CDR3 sequence: CASGGFAYNSPLHF. CDR3 nucleotide sequence: TGTGCCAGTGGGGGCTTTGCATATAATTCACCCCTCCACTTT.

J is TRBJ1-3 and V is TRBV3-1 (or the pseudogene TRBV3-2); D uncertain. V dropped 3 bases and J dropped 2 bases, with 11 bases sitting between them. The CDR3 is 15 residues long. Germline CDR1 is LGHDT and CDR2 is YNNKEL (reference sequence). The CDR3 region has the DNA TGTGCCAGCAGCCAGGAGGGAGTGACTGGAAACACCATATATTTT. Encoded protein: CASSQEGVTGNTIYF.

The count of this clone is one. The J gene is TRBJ2-1, the V gene TRBV11-2; 8 nucleotides line up with TRBD2. The J segment lost 4 bases and the V segment lost 5 bases, leaving 4 bases of the junction unmatched. Germline V gene lookup returns CDR1 SGHAT and CDR2 FQNNGV. This CDR3 comprises 14 residues. CDR3: CASSPGGGYNEQFF. CDR3 in DNA: TGTGCCAGCAGCCCTGGCGGGGGGTACAATGAGCAGTTCTTC. The variable domain in full, with the rest retrieved from reference TRBV11-2 and TRBJ2-1, is EAGVAQSPRYKIIEKRQSVAFWCNPISGHATLYWYQQILGQGPKLLIQFQNNGVVDDSQLPKDRFSAERLKGVDSTLKIQPAKLEDSAVYLCASSPGGGYNEQFFGPGTRLTVL.

V and J are TRBV7-8 and TRBJ1-4, with D uncertain. Trimming shortened V by 5 bases and J by 7 bases, and 14 bases separated the two germline ends. Germline CDR1 is SGHVS and CDR2 is FQNEAQ. CDR3 length: 14 amino acids. CDR3 in amino acids: CASSRDSHGEKLFF. Here the CDR3 DNA reads TGTGCCAGCAGCCGCGACTCCCACGGTGAAAAACTGTTTTTT.

The CDR3 coding sequence is TGTGCCAGTAGTAAGGACAGGGATTCACCCCTCCACTTT. It codes for CASSKDRDSPLHF. The rearrangement links TRBV19 to TRBJ1-6; 8 nucleotides agree with TRBD1. CDR1 and CDR2 (germline): LNHDA, SQIVND (reference sequence). The CDR3 has 13 amino acids. Unmatched junction bases numbered 1, after V lost 4 bases and J lost 8 bases.

The V and J genes are TRBV28 and TRBJ2-7, with 12 bases that match TRBD1. Trimming cost V 6 bases and J 2 bases; bases outside gene matches: 17. The germline V gene encodes CDR1 MDHEN and CDR2 SYDVKM. CDR3 length: 19 residues. The CDR3 is CASSPRGGTGGARAYEQYV. CDR3 nucleotide sequence: TGTGCCAGCAGCCCTAGGGGGGGGACAGGGGGCGCTCGGGCCTACGAGCAGTACGTC.

The genes are TRBV10-3 and TRBJ2-5, with 12 bases aligning to TRBD1. The CDR3 extends over 15 amino acids. Germline V gene lookup returns CDR1 ENHRY and CDR2 SYGVKD. With V trimmed by 3 bases and J by 5 bases, 4 bases remained unmatched. The CDR3 nucleotides are TGTGCCATCAGTGAAAGGGACAGGGGGCCGGAGACCCAGTACTTC. Protein sequence: CAISERDRGPETQYF.

The V gene is TRBV6-5, the J gene TRBJ1-1; D might be TRBD1 (5 bases). The CDR3 has 14 amino acids. Per germline, CDR1 MNHEY and CDR2 SVGAGI. Trimming took off 4 bases at V and 6 bases at J, with 15 bases between the two ends. The CDR3 sequence is CASSSRSGTSEAFF. In DNA form, the CDR3 reads TGTGCCAGCAGTTCCAGATCGGGGACTTCTGAAGCTTTCTTT.

This clone was seen a single time. Here the CDR3 DNA reads TGTGCCACCAGCGCGGGAGAGACCCAGTACTTC. Its protein is CATSAGETQYF. This chain connects TRBV24-1 to TRBJ2-5; D might be TRBD2 (5 bases). The germline V gene encodes CDR1 KGHDR and CDR2 SFDVKD. Trimming pared 7 bases from V and 4 bases from J, leaving 6 bases between. This CDR3 has 11 residues.

The rearrangement joins TRBV27 to TRBJ2-5, with TRBD1 identical over 10 bases. The CDR3 has 14 amino acids. The ends lost 5 bases at V and 5 bases at J; junction bases unmatched: 5. The germline gives CDR1 MNHEY, CDR2 SMNVEV (reference sequence). CDR3 sequence (DNA): TGTGCCAGCAGTGATGGGACAGGGGCGGAGACCCAGTACTTC. Protein sequence: CASSDGTGAETQYF.